A single sample is the source of the 9 T cell receptor beta chains below, sequenced in a study of early T cells in non-severe SARS-CoV-2 infection. Using its own MiXCR run on the 5' RACE reads, TCRdb lists one record per CDR3 protein. The sample shows fewer than 60,000 distinct CDR3 sequences, approximately 4.1% of them seen only once. The sequencing input was whole blood. Receptor source: an adult who was a healthcare worker with PCR-confirmed SARS-CoV-2 infection or an uninfected control (not recorded which).

This clonotype was counted ten times or more. The chain uses TRBV28 and TRBJ1-5; perhaps TRBD1 as D (6 bases). The CDR3 sequence is 16 residues long. V dropped 6 bases and J dropped 0 bases, with 15 bases sitting between them. The germline V gene has CDR1 MDHEN and CDR2 SYDVKM. The CDR3 sequence: CASRGERGYSNQPQHF. The CDR3 DNA reads as TGTGCCAGCAGAGGAGAAAGGGGGTATAGCAATCAGCCCCAGCATTTT. Looking up the rest from reference TRBV28 and TRBJ1-5 gives the full variable domain: DVKVTQSSRYLVKRTGEKVFLECVQDMDHENMFWYRQDPGLGLRLIYFSYDVKMKEKGDIPEGYSVSREKKERFSLILESASTNQTSMYLCASRGERGYSNQPQHFGDGTRLSIL.

J is TRBJ2-1 and V is TRBV6-2 or TRBV6-3; possibly TRBD2 for D (7 bases). Germline V gene lookup returns CDR1 MNHEY and CDR2 SVGEGT. The CDR3 spans 14 residues. V was trimmed by 8 bases and J by 3 bases, leaving 14 bases between them. The DNA of the CDR3 is TGTGCCAGCGAAGGGGGGGCAGGCTACAATGAGCAGTTCTTC. This sequence encodes CASEGGAGYNEQFF.

This clonotype was seen at least ten times. The rearrangement joins TRBV12-3 or TRBV12-4 to TRBJ1-1, with a weak D call TRBD1 (6 bases). The CDR3 covers 14 residues. The germline V and J ends were trimmed by 6 bases and 1 base, with 12 bases remaining between them. CDR3 sequence reads: CASSLQGPNTEAFF. The DNA of the CDR3 is TGTGCCAGCAGCTTACAGGGACCGAACACTGAAGCTTTCTTT.

This clonotype showed up many times. The rearrangement links TRBV7-9 to TRBJ1-1; D perhaps matches TRBD1 (5 bases). Trimming shortened V by 1 base and J by 6 bases, and 9 bases separated the two germline ends. Germline assignment: CDR1 SEHNR and CDR2 FQNEAQ (reference sequence). The CDR3 totals 13 residues. In DNA, the CDR3 is TGTGCCAGCAGCTTAGGCAGGGCCGCTGAAGCTTTCTTT. Translation: CASSLGRAAEAFF.

In this sample, this clonotype turned up many times. V usage is TRBV19 and J usage is TRBJ1-5; D perhaps matches TRBD1 (5 bases). CDR1 LNHDA and CDR2 SQIVND come from the germline V gene (reference sequence). V was clipped by 3 bases and J by 2 bases, with 11 bases between them. The CDR3 loop spans 15 amino acids. As DNA, the CDR3 is TGTGCCAGTAGTATTATGGGGCAGGGCAATCAGCCCCAGCATTTT. Protein sequence: CASSIMGQGNQPQHF. Combining the CDR3 with reference TRBV19 and TRBJ1-5 gives the whole variable domain DGGITQSPKYLFRKEGQNVTLSCEQNLNHDAMYWYRQDPGQGLRLIYYSQIVNDFQKGDIAEGYSVSREKKESFPLTVTSAQKNPTAFYLCASSIMGQGNQPQHFGDGTRLSIL.

In its sample, this clonotype was seen many times. The chain couples TRBV4-2 to TRBJ2-5; D is ambiguous. Germline assignment: CDR1 LGHNA and CDR2 YNFKEQ. The CDR3 runs 15 residues. Deletions cut 0 bases from V and 2 bases from J, with 10 bases between. CDR3 DNA: TGTGCCAGCAGCCAAGATGAGACTTCGCAAGAGACCCAGTACTTC. Amino acid sequence: CASSQDETSQETQYF.

In its sample, this clonotype was seen many times. The chain joins TRBV14 to TRBJ2-1, with 7 nucleotides matching TRBD2. The CDR3 runs 16 residues. Trimming removed 0 bases from V and 3 bases from J; junction bases left unmatched: 5. Germline CDR1 is SGHDN and CDR2 is FVKESK. The CDR3 DNA is TGTGCCAGCAGCCAAGACGGAGCGGGACTCTACAATGAGCAGTTCTTC. This sequence encodes CASSQDGAGLYNEQFF.

This clonotype has a count of ten or more. The chain is built from TRBV20-1 and TRBJ1-3; unclear D gene. Germline V gene lookup returns CDR1 DFQATT and CDR2 SNEGSKA (reference sequence). The CDR3 is made up of 14 amino acids. The germline V and J ends were trimmed by 3 bases and 0 bases, with 9 bases remaining between them. CDR3 region: CSARGGYSGNTIYF. DNA of the CDR3: TGCAGTGCTAGGGGCGGATACTCTGGAAACACCATATATTTT.

This clonotype was seen many times. The chain carries TRBV28 and TRBJ2-7; D unclear. Trimming removed 5 bases at V and 3 bases at J, with 17 bases between. CDR3 size: 15 residues. Germline CDR1 MDHEN, CDR2 SYDVKM. CDR3 DNA: TGTGCCAGCAGTCCGCCGGACGGGTCTTACTACGAGCAGTACTTC. It translates to CASSPPDGSYYEQYF.